This T cell receptor beta chain was sequenced during a study of control samples from healthy donors and cancer patients. This CDR3 region has 13 residues. With 1 base removed from V and 6 bases from J, the gap between germline ends came to 11 bases. Germline-derived CDR1 and CDR2 are SGHDT and YYEEEE. This table comes from immunoSEQ multiplex PCR, and its TCRdb copy is limited to in-frame clones, with some not included. This table holds about 43,000 clones, roughly 94% found once. Sequenced: blood. The gene calls are TRBV5-6 and TRBJ2-7, with D perhaps TRBD1 (5 bases). This clonotype was obtained from a man in his sixties in good health. The CDR3 bases are TGTGCCAGCAGCTTGTACATGGGGCGCGAGCAGTACTTC. It yields the protein CASSLYMGREQYF.